This TCR beta chain was identified in a study of response to subunit inactivated influenza vaccine. CDR1 is SEHNR and CDR2 is FQNEAQ in the germline V gene (reference sequence). The CDR3 covers 15 residues. Trimming removed 0 bases at V and 9 bases at J, with 15 bases between. As concerns this clonotype: As yet, its antigen is unknown.

One entry per CDR3 protein results from TCRdb running MiXCR on the RT-PCR reads. This sample has hundreds of thousands of distinct CDR3 sequences, with roughly 18% found just once. Study-level findings and limits: The authors suggested that every seasonal influenza vaccination recruits few new T cells.

The receptor's source is a man between 50 and 59 years old who received an inactivated influenza vaccine. V gene TRBV7-9 combines with J gene TRBJ2-1, with D maybe TRBD1 (5 bases). The specimen was PBMCs from blood, collected roughly 5 days after vaccination. In DNA, the CDR3 is TGTGCCAGCAGCTTAGCGGCAGGGAAACAGACTGAGCAGTTCTTC. Translation gives CASSLAAGKQTEQFF.